This record concerns one T cell receptor (beta chain) sequence. Its matching antigen is unknown. The sample belongs to a study of cytomegalovirus exposure and HLA in healthy donors. Study-wide findings and caveats: The listing of 150 to 200 TCR beta chains classed them as cytomegalovirus-associated. The authors judged a highly shared variant cluster likely a sequencing artifact. Association of a missense DCLRE1C variant with TCR beta V- and J-gene trimming was reported in a later analysis. Earlier analysis found most TCR beta V segments productive about 87% or about 30% of the time.

The CDR3 loop spans 12 amino acids. The germline V and J ends were trimmed by 6 bases and 6 bases, with 11 bases remaining between them. Per the germline V gene, CDR1 is LNHDA and CDR2 is SQIVND (reference sequence). PCR employed 60 Vbeta and 13 Jbeta primers. TCRdb's table, derived via immunoSEQ multiplex PCR, lists solely in-frame clones and lacks some. The sample contains a few hundred thousand clones, more than 65% of which appear only once. The rearrangement links TRBV19 to TRBJ1-1, with a possible D match to TRBD1 (6 bases). Material for sequencing was PBMCs. The clonotype originates from a woman in her 30s in good health and CMV-seronegative. The CDR3 bases are TGTGCCAGTAGGGACAGTTCACCTGAAGCTTTCTTT. This gives the protein CASRDSSPEAFF.